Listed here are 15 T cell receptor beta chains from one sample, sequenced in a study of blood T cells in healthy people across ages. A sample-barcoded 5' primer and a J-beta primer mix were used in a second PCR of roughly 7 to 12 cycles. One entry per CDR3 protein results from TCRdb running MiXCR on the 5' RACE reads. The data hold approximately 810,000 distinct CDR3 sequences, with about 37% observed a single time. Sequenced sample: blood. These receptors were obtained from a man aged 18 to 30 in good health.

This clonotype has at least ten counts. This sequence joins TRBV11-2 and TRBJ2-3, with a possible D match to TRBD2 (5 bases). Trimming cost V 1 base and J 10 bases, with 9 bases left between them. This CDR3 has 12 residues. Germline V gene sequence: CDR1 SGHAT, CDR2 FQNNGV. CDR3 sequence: CASSLVGAAQYF. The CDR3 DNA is TGTGCCAGCAGCTTAGTGGGAGCTGCGCAGTATTTT.

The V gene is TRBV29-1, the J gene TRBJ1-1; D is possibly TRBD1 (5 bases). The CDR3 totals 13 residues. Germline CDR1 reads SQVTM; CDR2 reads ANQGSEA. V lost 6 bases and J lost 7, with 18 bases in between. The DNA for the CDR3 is TGCAGCGTGGGGGGTGGCGGAGGGAGTGAAGCTTTCTTT. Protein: CSVGGGGGSEAFF.

Written as DNA, the CDR3 is TGTGCCAGCAGTTATCGGAGCGACACAGATACGCAGTATTTT. It translates to CASSYRSDTDTQYF. This sequence joins TRBV6-6 and TRBJ2-3; no clear D. Trimming pared 3 bases from V and 2 bases from J, leaving 9 bases between. Per germline, CDR1 MNHNY and CDR2 SVGAGI (reference sequence). CDR3 length: 14 amino acids.

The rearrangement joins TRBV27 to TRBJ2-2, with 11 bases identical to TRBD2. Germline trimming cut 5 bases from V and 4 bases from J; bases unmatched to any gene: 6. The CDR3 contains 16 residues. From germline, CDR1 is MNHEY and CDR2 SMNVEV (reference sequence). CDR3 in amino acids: CASSQPSGGTTGELFF. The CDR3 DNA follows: TGTGCCAGCAGTCAACCTAGCGGGGGGACCACCGGGGAGCTGTTTTTT.

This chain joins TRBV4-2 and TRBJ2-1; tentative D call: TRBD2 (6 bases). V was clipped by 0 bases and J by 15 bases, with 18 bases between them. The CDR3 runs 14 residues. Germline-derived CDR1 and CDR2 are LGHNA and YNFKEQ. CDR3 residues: CASSQDLIPGRRFF. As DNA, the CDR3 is TGTGCCAGCAGCCAAGATCTGATTCCGGGGAGGAGGTTCTTC.

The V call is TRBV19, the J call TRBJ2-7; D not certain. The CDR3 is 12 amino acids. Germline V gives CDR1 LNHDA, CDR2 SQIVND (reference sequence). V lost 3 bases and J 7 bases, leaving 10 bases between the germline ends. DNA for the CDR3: TGTGCCAGTAGTATTGTTGGAAATGAGCAGTACTTC. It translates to CASSIVGNEQYF.

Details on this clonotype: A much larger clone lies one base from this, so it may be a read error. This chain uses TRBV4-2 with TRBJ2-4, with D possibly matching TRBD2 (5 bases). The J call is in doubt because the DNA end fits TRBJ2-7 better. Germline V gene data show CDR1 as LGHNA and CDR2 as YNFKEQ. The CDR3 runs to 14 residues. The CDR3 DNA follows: TGTGCCGGCAGCCAACCGGAGGACTCCTACGAGCAGTACTTC. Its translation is CAGSQPEDSYEQYF.

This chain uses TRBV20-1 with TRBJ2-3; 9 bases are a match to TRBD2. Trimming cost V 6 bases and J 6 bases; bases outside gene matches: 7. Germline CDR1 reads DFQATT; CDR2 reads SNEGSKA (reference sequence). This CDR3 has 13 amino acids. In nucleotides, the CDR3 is TGCAGTGCCCCAGCGGGAGGCAGGGATACGCAGTATTTT. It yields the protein CSAPAGGRDTQYF.

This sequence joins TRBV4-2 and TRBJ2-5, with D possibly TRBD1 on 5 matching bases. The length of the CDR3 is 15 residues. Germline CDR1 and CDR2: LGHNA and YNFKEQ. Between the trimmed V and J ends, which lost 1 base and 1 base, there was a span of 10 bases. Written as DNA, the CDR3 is TGTGCCAGCAGCCAAGCTGACAGCCCCCAAGAGACCCAGTACTTC. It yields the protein CASSQADSPQETQYF.

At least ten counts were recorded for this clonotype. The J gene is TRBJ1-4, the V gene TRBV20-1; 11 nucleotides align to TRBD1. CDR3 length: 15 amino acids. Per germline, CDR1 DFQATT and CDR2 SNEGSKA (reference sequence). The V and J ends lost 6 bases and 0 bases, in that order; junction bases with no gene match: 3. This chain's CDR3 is CSAVGQGATNEKLFF. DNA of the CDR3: TGCAGTGCGGTGGGACAGGGGGCAACTAATGAAAAACTGTTTTTT.

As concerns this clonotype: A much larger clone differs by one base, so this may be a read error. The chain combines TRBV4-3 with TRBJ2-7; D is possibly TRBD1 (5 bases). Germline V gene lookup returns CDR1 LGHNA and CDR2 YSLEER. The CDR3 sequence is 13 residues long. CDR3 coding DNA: TGCGCCCGCAGCCAGGGCGTAACCTACGAGCAGTACTTC. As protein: CARSQGVTYEQYF.

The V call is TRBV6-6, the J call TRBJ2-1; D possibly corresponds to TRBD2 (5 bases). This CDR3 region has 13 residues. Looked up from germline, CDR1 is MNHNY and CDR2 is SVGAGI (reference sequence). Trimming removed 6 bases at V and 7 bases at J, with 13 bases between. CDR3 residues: CASSSNGVNEQFF. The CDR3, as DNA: TGTGCCAGCAGCTCGAACGGGGTGAATGAGCAGTTCTTC.

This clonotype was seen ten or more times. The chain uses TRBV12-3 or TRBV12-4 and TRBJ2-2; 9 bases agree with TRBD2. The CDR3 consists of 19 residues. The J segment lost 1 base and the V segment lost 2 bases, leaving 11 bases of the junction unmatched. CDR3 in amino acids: CASSLPRRIAGVNTGELFF. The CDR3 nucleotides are TGTGCCAGCAGTTTACCTCGGCGGATAGCGGGGGTGAACACCGGGGAGCTGTTTTTT.

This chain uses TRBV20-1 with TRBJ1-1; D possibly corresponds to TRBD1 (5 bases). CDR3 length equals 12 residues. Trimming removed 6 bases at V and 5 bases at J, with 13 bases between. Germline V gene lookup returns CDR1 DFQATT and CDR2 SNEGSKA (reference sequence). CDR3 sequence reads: CSASKGVTEAFF. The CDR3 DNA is TGCAGTGCATCTAAAGGGGTTACTGAAGCTTTCTTT.

The CDR3 is CASIWTGGDGYTF. The CDR3 nucleotides are TGTGCCAGCATTTGGACAGGGGGCGATGGCTACACCTTC. The rearrangement links TRBV6-1 to TRBJ1-2, with 11 bases lining up with TRBD1. Germline CDR1 MNHNS, CDR2 SASEGT. V shed 7 bases, J shed 6 bases, and the junction held 4 bases outside the gene matches. This CDR3 has 13 amino acids.